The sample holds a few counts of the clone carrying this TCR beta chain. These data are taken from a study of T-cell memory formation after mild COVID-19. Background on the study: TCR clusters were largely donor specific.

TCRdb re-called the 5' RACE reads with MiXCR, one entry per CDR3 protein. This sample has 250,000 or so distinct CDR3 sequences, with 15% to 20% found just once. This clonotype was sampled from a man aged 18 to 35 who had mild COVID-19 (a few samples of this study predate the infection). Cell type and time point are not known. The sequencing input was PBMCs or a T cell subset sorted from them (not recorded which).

This CDR3 reads CASSMMGQGRQYF. The CDR3, as DNA: TGTGCCAGTAGTATGATGGGACAGGGTCGGCAGTACTTC. The chain carries TRBV19 and TRBJ2-7; 9 nucleotides align to TRBD1. Trimming cost V 3 bases and J 9 bases; bases outside gene matches: 6. CDR1 is LNHDA, CDR2 SQIVND, per germline (reference sequence). CDR3 length equals 13 residues.